Each of the 31 T cell receptor beta chains below was sequenced from the same sample in a study of T cells in Graves' hyperthyroidism and ophthalmopathy. TCR beta CDR3 sequences were amplified from RNA transcripts. First-round RT-PCR with HTBI primers amplified the TCR CDR3 region. MiXCR, run by TCRdb on the multiplex PCR reads, gives a single entry per CDR3 protein. The table includes roughly 700,000 distinct CDR3 sequences, roughly 17% detected once. Sequencing was done on a sample of blood. The receptor set was obtained from a man aged 50-59 years with Graves' hyperthyroidism.

This clonotype was found a few times. This sequence joins TRBV7-9 and TRBJ2-5, with 13 bases aligning to TRBD2. J was trimmed by 4 bases and V by 2 bases; bases with no gene match: 4. From germline, CDR1 is SEHNR and CDR2 FQNEAQ (reference sequence). This CDR3 is 16 amino acids long. The CDR3 bases are TGTGCCAGCAGCTTAAGGACTAGCGGGAGTGGAGAGACCCAGTACTTC. This translates into CASSLRTSGSGETQYF.

This clonotype was detected ten times or more. The chain is built from TRBV20-1 and TRBJ1-1, with 10 bases lining up with TRBD1. This CDR3 has 12 residues. Germline CDR1 DFQATT, CDR2 SNEGSKA (reference sequence). V was pared by 5 bases and J by 4 bases, with 1 base of the junction left unmatched. The CDR3 reads CSAGTGATEAFF. The CDR3 bases are TGCAGTGCTGGGACAGGGGCCACTGAAGCTTTCTTT.

This clonotype has a single count. The genes are TRBV20-1 and TRBJ2-1, with TRBD2 identical over 11 bases. This CDR3 spans 13 amino acids. CDR1 is DFQATT, CDR2 SNEGSKA, per germline (reference sequence). V shed 3 bases and J 14 bases; nucleotides not matched to a gene: 9. CDR3 loop: CSARFSGRAPKFF. CDR3 coding DNA: TGCAGTGCTAGGTTTAGCGGGAGGGCCCCAAAGTTCTTC.

This clonotype came up many times. In nucleotides, the CDR3 is TGCAGCGTTGGGTCGGAGGCGACTAACTATGATGGCTACACCTTC. It is translated as CSVGSEATNYDGYTF. The chain has TRBV29-1 and TRBJ1-2; D gene unclear. Germline CDR1 SQVTM, CDR2 ANQGSEA. V gave up 4 bases and J gave up 6 bases, with 21 bases separating them. CDR3 length: 15 residues.

Many counts were recorded for this clonotype. The V call is TRBV3-1, the J call TRBJ2-1; a weak D match, TRBD2 (5 bases). In germline, CDR1 is LGHDT, CDR2 YNNKEL (reference sequence). V lost 2 bases and J lost 6, with 8 bases in between. CDR3 length: 13 residues. CDR3 bases: TGTGCCAGCAGCCAACCTAGCCCCAATGAGCAGTTCTTC. It encodes CASSQPSPNEQFF.

This clonotype has a count of ten or more. The rearrangement joins TRBV7-3 to TRBJ2-6; unclear D gene. Looked up from germline, CDR1 is SGHTA and CDR2 is FQGTGA. Trimming pared 1 base from V and 0 bases from J, leaving 7 bases between. This CDR3 contains 16 residues. The CDR3 DNA is TGTGCCAGCAGCTTAATGCACAGCTCTGGGGCCAACGTCCTGACTTTC. Translating gives CASSLMHSSGANVLTF.

The chain couples TRBV19 to TRBJ1-4, with a weak D call TRBD1 (5 bases). Germline V gives CDR1 LNHDA, CDR2 SQIVND (reference sequence). Trimming took off 5 bases at V and 3 bases at J, with 13 bases between the two ends. The CDR3 totals 15 residues. The CDR3 sequence: CASSVRGAANEKLFF. The CDR3 DNA follows: TGTGCCAGTAGTGTAAGGGGTGCGGCTAATGAAAAACTGTTTTTT.

This clonotype was observed a handful of times. The genes are TRBV10-3 and TRBJ2-7, with a tentative D call TRBD1 (5 bases). Trimming removed 6 bases at V and 0 bases at J, with 9 bases between. The germline gives CDR1 ENHRY, CDR2 SYGVKD. The CDR3 loop spans 13 amino acids. CDR3 DNA: TGTGCCATCAGCGGACAAGGCTCCTACGAGCAGTACTTC. As protein: CAISGQGSYEQYF.

Only a few counts were recorded for this clonotype. The J gene is TRBJ1-4, the V gene TRBV14, with D maybe TRBD1 (5 bases). Deletions cut 0 bases from V and 8 bases from J, with 10 bases between. Looked up from germline, CDR1 is SGHDN and CDR2 is FVKESK. The CDR3 has 14 residues. The CDR3 sequence: CASSQDQGIEKLFF. For the CDR3, the DNA is TGTGCCAGCAGCCAAGACCAGGGAATCGAAAAACTGTTTTTT.

This clonotype was counted a few times. The chain couples TRBV6-1 to TRBJ1-5, with unresolved D. The CDR3 spans 15 residues. V gave up 4 bases and J gave up 0 bases, with 10 bases separating them. CDR1 and CDR2 from the germline V gene are MNHNS and SASEGT. The CDR3 DNA follows: TGTGCCAGCAGTGCCCGGGCCAATAGCAATCAGCCCCAGCATTTT. Protein product: CASSARANSNQPQHF.

At least ten counts were recorded for this clonotype. The genes are TRBV6-6 and TRBJ1-2; tentatively, D is TRBD1 (5 bases). Germline V gene sequence: CDR1 MNHNY, CDR2 SVGAGI (reference sequence). The CDR3 loop spans 14 amino acids. Trimming removed 0 bases from V and 8 bases from J, with 13 bases in between. The CDR3 region is CASSYSGERSGYTF. In nucleotides, the CDR3 is TGTGCCAGCAGTTACTCGGGGGAACGTAGCGGCTACACCTTC.

This chain connects TRBV19 to TRBJ1-5; weak D call: TRBD1 (5 bases). Germline V lookup: CDR1 LNHDA, CDR2 SQIVND (reference sequence). Trimming pared 0 bases from V and 3 bases from J, leaving 9 bases between. The length of the CDR3 is 15 residues. Written as DNA, the CDR3 is TGTGCCAGTAGTATAGAGGGACGGCACAATCAGCCCCAGCATTTT. Its protein is CASSIEGRHNQPQHF.

This clonotype showed up many times. V gene TRBV13 combines with J gene TRBJ1-1; 8 bases match TRBD1. Germline assignment: CDR1 PRHDT and CDR2 FYEKMQ (reference sequence). The CDR3 is 15 residues long. The J segment lost 7 bases and the V segment lost 5 bases, leaving 12 bases of the junction unmatched. CDR3 bases: TGTGCCAGCAGCGTGAGGACAGGGCGGCCCCTTGAAGCTTTCTTT. Translation: CASSVRTGRPLEAFF.

This clonotype was counted at least ten times. V and J are TRBV5-1 and TRBJ2-5; 7 bases align to TRBD2. After removal of 1 base from V and 3 bases from J, the junction contained 3 bases not matched to a gene. The germline gives CDR1 SGHRS, CDR2 YFSETQ. This CDR3 is built from 14 residues. The CDR3 sequence is CASSLMLAEETQYF. In nucleotides, the CDR3 is TGCGCCAGCAGCTTGATGCTAGCGGAAGAGACCCAGTACTTC.

This clonotype has a count of ten or more. The rearrangement links TRBV19 to TRBJ1-1, with TRBD1 identical over 7 bases. The CDR3 consists of 14 residues. CDR1 and CDR2 from the germline V gene are LNHDA and SQIVND (reference sequence). V shed 5 bases, J shed 4 bases, and the junction held 7 bases outside the gene matches. In nucleotides, the CDR3 is TGTGCCAGTAGTCAACAGGGGCGGGGCACTGAAGCTTTCTTT. Translating it yields CASSQQGRGTEAFF.

This clonotype was counted many times. The V call is TRBV11-2, the J call TRBJ2-1; TRBD2 agrees at 10 bases. The V gene end was trimmed by 5 bases and the J gene end by 2 bases; junction bases not matched to a gene: 3. Germline assignment: CDR1 SGHAT and CDR2 FQNNGV. There are 15 residues in the CDR3. CDR3 in DNA: TGTGCCAGCAGCCGGACTAGCGGAACCTACAATGAGCAGTTCTTC. It codes for CASSRTSGTYNEQFF.

This clonotype was picked up a small number of times. The genes are TRBV27 and TRBJ1-5; a possible D gene is TRBD1 (6 bases). CDR3 length equals 15 residues. Germline V lookup: CDR1 MNHEY, CDR2 SMNVEV (reference sequence). V was clipped by 5 bases and J by 3 bases, with 14 bases between them. The CDR3 loop reads CASSIQGYTNQPQHF. As DNA, the CDR3 is TGTGCCAGCAGTATACAGGGTTATACCAATCAGCCCCAGCATTTT.

Regarding this clonotype: A clone one base away is much larger, so this may be a read error. The chain joins TRBV7-2 to TRBJ2-2; 7 bases line up with TRBD1. Germline V gene lookup returns CDR1 SGHTA and CDR2 FQGNSA. The trim removed 5 bases at V and 13 bases at J, leaving 7 bases unmatched. CDR3 size: 12 residues. DNA for the CDR3: TGTGCCAGCAGCGTAGACAGGGCTCGGCTGTTTTTT. Protein sequence: CASSVDRARLFF.

The rearrangement links TRBV18 to TRBJ2-3; D may be TRBD2 (6 bases). The CDR3 extends over 15 amino acids. CDR1 and CDR2 (germline): KGHSH, LQKENI. V dropped 8 bases and J dropped 2 bases, with 17 bases sitting between them. The CDR3 bases are TGTGCCAGCGTCAACCGGGACTTCTACACAGATACGCAGTATTTT. This sequence encodes CASVNRDFYTDTQYF.

The chain couples TRBV5-1 to TRBJ2-5; a possible D gene is TRBD1 (7 bases). Germline V CDR1 and CDR2: SGHRS, YFSETQ. The CDR3 has 15 amino acids. V dropped 2 bases and J dropped 1 base, with 12 bases sitting between them. The CDR3 DNA follows: TGCGCCAGCAGCTTCAACAGGGGAGGCCAAGAGACCCAGTACTTC. Translation: CASSFNRGGQETQYF. Full variable domain (outside the CDR3, taken from reference TRBV5-1 and TRBJ2-5): KAGVTQTPRYLIKTRGQQVTLSCSPISGHRSVSWYQQTPGQGLQFLFEYFSETQRNKGNFPGRFSGRQFSNSRSEMNVSTLELGDSALYLCASSFNRGGQETQYFGPGTRLLVL.

DNA for the CDR3: TGCAGCGTAGACCAGGGATATGGCTACACCTTC. It translates to CSVDQGYGYTF. This chain connects TRBV29-1 to TRBJ1-2, with TRBD1 as a possible D gene (5 bases). This CDR3 has 11 amino acids. Per the germline V gene, CDR1 is SQVTM and CDR2 is ANQGSEA. V lost 6 bases to trimming and J lost 5 bases, with 10 bases between them.

The V gene is TRBV20-1, the J gene TRBJ2-2, with 11 bases that match TRBD2. The CDR3 runs 17 residues. CDR1 DFQATT and CDR2 SNEGSKA come from the germline V gene (reference sequence). V trimming: 0 bases; J trimming: 3 bases; junction bases outside the gene matches: 6. CDR3 nucleotide sequence: TGCAGTGCTAGAGACTATAGCGGGAGGGCCGACACCGGGGAGCTGTTTTTT. Protein product: CSARDYSGRADTGELFF.

J is TRBJ2-7 and V is TRBV28; D is unclear. The V end lost 1 base, the J end lost 3 bases, and 10 bases lay between the germline ends. Germline-derived CDR1 and CDR2 are MDHEN and SYDVKM. The CDR3 sequence is 14 residues long. CDR3 sequence reads: CASSLLSGFYEQYF. The CDR3 DNA follows: TGTGCCAGCAGTTTATTATCGGGTTTCTACGAGCAGTACTTC. The variable domain in full, with the rest retrieved from reference TRBV28 and TRBJ2-7, is DVKVTQSSRYLVKRTGEKVFLECVQDMDHENMFWYRQDPGLGLRLIYFSYDVKMKEKGDIPEGYSVSREKKERFSLILESASTNQTSMYLCASSLLSGFYEQYFGPGTRLTVT.

Note on this clonotype: This may be a read error: a much more frequent sequence differs by one nucleotide. V usage is TRBV28 and J usage is TRBJ2-1; 11 nucleotides match TRBD2. This CDR3 is built from 18 residues. Germline CDR1 is MDHEN and CDR2 is SYDVKM. The CDR3 DNA follows: TGTGCCAGCAGTCTCCCGGGACTAGCGGAGACCTCCTACGATGAGCAGTTCTTC. Its protein product is CASSLPGLAETSYDEQFF.

The V gene is TRBV19, the J gene TRBJ2-7, with D possibly matching TRBD2 (5 bases). The germline V gene has CDR1 LNHDA and CDR2 SQIVND (reference sequence). CDR3 length equals 14 residues. Trimming shortened V by 2 bases and J by 0 bases, and 8 bases separated the two germline ends. The CDR3 DNA reads TGTGCCAGTAGTATAAGCGGAGCCTCCTACGAGCAGTACTTC. Its protein is CASSISGASYEQYF.

This clonotype was seen repeatedly, ten times or more. The chain is built from TRBV2 and TRBJ1-5, with 11 bases fitting TRBD1. Unmatched junction bases numbered 4, after V lost 6 bases and J lost 6 bases. The CDR3 loop spans 14 amino acids. Per germline, CDR1 SNHLY and CDR2 FYNNEI. Here the CDR3 reads CASSGQGAFQPQHF. DNA for the CDR3: TGTGCCAGCAGCGGACAGGGGGCATTTCAGCCCCAGCATTTT.

This clonotype was seen a few times. V gene TRBV4-2 combines with J gene TRBJ2-5; D remains unclear. V was clipped by 0 bases and J by 5 bases, with 13 bases between them. The germline gives CDR1 LGHNA, CDR2 YNFKEQ. CDR3 size: 15 residues. The CDR3 sequence: CASSQEVAAKETQYF. In nucleotides, the CDR3 is TGTGCCAGCAGCCAAGAGGTGGCGGCAAAGGAGACCCAGTACTTC.

The chain combines TRBV5-1 with TRBJ1-2, with D maybe TRBD1 (5 bases). The CDR3 length is 15 residues. Germline-derived CDR1 and CDR2 are SGHRS and YFSETQ. The V end was cut by 0 bases, the J end by 8 bases, with 17 bases between. CDR3 amino acids: CASSLGTRGLNGYTF. Written as DNA, the CDR3 is TGCGCCAGCAGCTTGGGGACAAGGGGACTAAACGGCTACACCTTC. Full variable domain (remainder filled in from reference TRBV5-1 and TRBJ1-2): KAGVTQTPRYLIKTRGQQVTLSCSPISGHRSVSWYQQTPGQGLQFLFEYFSETQRNKGNFPGRFSGRQFSNSRSEMNVSTLELGDSALYLCASSLGTRGLNGYTFGSGTRLTVV.

Only one count was recorded for this clonotype. The rearrangement uses TRBV12-3 or TRBV12-4 and TRBJ1-1, with D unclear. The CDR3 covers 15 residues. The V end lost 6 bases, the J end lost 3 bases, and 17 bases lay between the germline ends. The chain's CDR3 is CASSQDFWAYTEAFF. The CDR3 region has the DNA TGTGCCAGCAGCCAAGACTTCTGGGCTTACACTGAAGCTTTCTTT.

The chain carries TRBV19 and TRBJ1-4; weak D call: TRBD1 (6 bases). CDR3 length: 14 amino acids. CDR1 and CDR2 (germline): LNHDA, SQIVND (reference sequence). V dropped 4 bases and J dropped 3 bases, with 9 bases sitting between them. CDR3 residues: CASSTRTANEKLFF. DNA for the CDR3: TGTGCCAGTAGTACCCGGACAGCTAATGAAAAACTGTTTTTT.

The chain employs TRBV28 and TRBJ1-2, with D tentatively TRBD1 (5 bases). CDR1 is MDHEN, CDR2 SYDVKM, per germline. The CDR3 has 15 residues. V dropped 5 bases and J dropped 2 bases, with 15 bases sitting between them. The CDR3 sequence is CASSPLGAPNYGYTF. CDR3 bases: TGTGCCAGCAGTCCCCTAGGGGCGCCCAACTATGGCTACACCTTC.